Sequencing of this T cell receptor (beta chain) was carried out in a study of identical twins. Study conclusions and caveats: For out-of-frame beta sequences, excess twin sharing was weaker. Out-of-frame alpha sequences common to twins were enriched for low generation probability.

The CDR3 runs 16 residues. Germline CDR1 is SGHTA and CDR2 is FQGTGA. The V and J ends lost 5 bases and 7 bases, in that order; junction bases with no gene match: 11. On this clonotype itself: Its antigen is unknown.

Through template switching, a universal primer site was introduced, and the cDNA contained unique molecular identifiers. Each CDR3 protein is one row after TCRdb ran MiXCR on the 5' RACE reads. This table holds 500,000 or so distinct CDR3 sequences, roughly 21% found once. This same sample was also part of a study on T cells expressing NK-cell markers. That paper states: In more than 5 donors, dominant CD3+CD56+NKG2C+ clones formed about 1.0-8% of CD8+ cells.

The chain is built from TRBV7-3 and TRBJ2-1; 10 positions match TRBD2. The TCR originated in a woman between 18 and 29 years old in good health. Sequencing used CD4+ T cells sorted from blood. The CDR3 coding sequence is TGTGCCAGCAGCCCGGGAGGTAGCGGGGGGTGGAATGAGCAGTTCTTC. This sequence encodes CASSPGGSGGWNEQFF. The complete variable domain, with remaining parts taken from reference TRBV7-3 and TRBJ2-1, reads GAGVSQTPSNKVTEKGKYVELRCDPISGHTALYWYRQSLGQGPEFLIYFQGTGAADDSGLPNDRFFAVRPEGSVSTLKIQRTERGDSAVYLCASSPGGSGGWNEQFFGPGTRLTVL.